This T cell receptor (beta chain) was observed in a study of blood T cell repertoires in COVID-19 (dated by TCRdb to the early 2020s). At the level of the whole study: The collaborator samples originated in the United States, Italy and Spain and spanned the acute and convalescent phases of COVID-19. The repertoires were made available in a free public database intended to serve as a resource for research on the immune response to SARS-CoV-2. The dataset comprised deeply sampled blood TCRbeta repertoires from subjects exposed to, actively infected with, or recovered from COVID-19. The prospective study material was composed of cDNA or gDNA derived from T cells, B-cell-depleted T cells, or PBMCs. The samples were drawn from two sources: the first 160 participants of the ongoing ImmuneRACE study, and 950 to 1,500 subjects contributed by 6 global collaborators. Where available, HLA class I and class II types were taken from metadata supplied by the sample provider and were not determined by assay-based typing. A de-identified subject ID, COVID-19 status, age in years and sex were almost always included in the sample metadata. What the research found in general, with its limitations: Clinical and demographic metadata were provided uncurated, with the amount varying by source and participant.

Collaborating institutions collected whole blood in K2EDTA tubes following their own protocols. For TCRbeta analysis, collaborator samples were shipped as frozen whole blood, as isolated PBMCs, or as DNA extracted from either sample type. The immunoSEQ Assay, a bias-controlled multiplex PCR, was used to amplify TCRbeta CDR3 regions from genomic DNA. As for the authors' bioinformatics: Nucleated cell counts per sample were estimated from amplification of reference gene primers within the assay. To quantify the absolute abundance of each unique TCRbeta CDR3 rearrangement, sequence reads were collapsed and filtered. For each sample, productive Simpson clonality was calculated as the square root of Simpson's diversity index across productive rearrangements. Held by TCRdb, this immuneACCESS table contains in-frame sequences only and omits some clones. Under half of the omission traces to an unresolved V gene where checked; the cause of the rest is unknown. The D gene and trimming were derived from the DNA, and the V and J assignments and clone size from that table. Here the sample has under 200,000 clones; about 86% occur a single time. Together, the top ten hold about an eighth of the sample.

With regard to this clone: The clone's antigen remains unknown. No much larger clone exists at a distance of one base, and base qualities are not known.

As encoded in the germline V gene, CDR1 is SGHVS while CDR2 is FQNEAQ. Germline trimming: 5 bases from V, 0 bases from J; junction bases outside gene matches: 6. Including cysteine and phenylalanine, the CDR3 has 17 amino acids. Kept here is only the CDR3 DNA, which spans 51 bases and is read in frame from base 1. This TCR was sampled from a man under 40 with active or convalescent COVID-19. The sample comprised peripheral blood. The chain uses TRBV7-8 and TRBJ2-3; a stretch of 12 junction bases matches TRBD2. The CDR3 protein sequence reads: CASSQGLAGHSTDTQYF. The nucleotide sequence is given as TGTGCCAGCAGCCAAGGACTAGCGGGGCATAGCACAGATACGCAGTATTTT. With all but the CDR3 taken from the reference TRBV7-8 and TRBJ2-3 genes, the full variable domain is: GAGVSQSPRYKVAKRGQDVALRCDPISGHVSLFWYQQALGQGPEFLTYFQNEAQLDKSGLPSDRFFAERPEGSVSTLKIQRTQQEDSAVYLCASSQGLAGHSTDTQYFGPGTRLTVL.